This TCR beta chain emerged from a study of control samples from healthy donors and cancer patients. CDR3 length equals 17 residues. V was shortened by 1 base and J by 1 base, with 16 bases between the two germline ends. CDR1 is LNHDA, CDR2 SQIVND, per germline (reference sequence). The protocol was immunoSEQ multiplex PCR, while the TCRdb copy is restricted to in-frame clones and leaves out a portion. The sample gives around 230,000 clones, roughly 94% of which show up once; 1.5% is in the top ten. This receptor was taken from a man between 45 and 60 years old in good health. Sequenced sample: blood. V is TRBV19 and J is TRBJ1-2, with a weak D call TRBD1 (5 bases). CDR3 sequence (DNA): TGTGCCAGTAGTATAGGTCCACAGGATTTAATTAACTATGGCTACACCTTC. It yields the protein CASSIGPQDLINYGYTF.